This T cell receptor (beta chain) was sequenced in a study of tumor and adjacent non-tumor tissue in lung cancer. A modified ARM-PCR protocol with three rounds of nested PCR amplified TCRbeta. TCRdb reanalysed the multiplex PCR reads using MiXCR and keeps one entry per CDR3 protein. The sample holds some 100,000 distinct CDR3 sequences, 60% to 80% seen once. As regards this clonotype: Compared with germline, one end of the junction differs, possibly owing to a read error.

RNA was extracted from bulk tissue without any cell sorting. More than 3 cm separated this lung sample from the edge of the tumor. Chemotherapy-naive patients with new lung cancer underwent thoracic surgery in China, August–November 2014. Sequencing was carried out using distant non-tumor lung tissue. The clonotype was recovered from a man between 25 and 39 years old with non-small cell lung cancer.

The CDR3: CTSSRTSGGEGLTYTQYF. In DNA, the CDR3 is TGTACCAGCAGCCGGACTAGCGGGGGGGAAGGACTCACATATACGCAGTATTTT. V gene TRBV4-2 combines with J gene TRBJ2-3; 15 bases align to TRBD2. Germline CDR1 reads LGHNA; CDR2 reads YNFKEQ. The CDR3 length is 18 residues.